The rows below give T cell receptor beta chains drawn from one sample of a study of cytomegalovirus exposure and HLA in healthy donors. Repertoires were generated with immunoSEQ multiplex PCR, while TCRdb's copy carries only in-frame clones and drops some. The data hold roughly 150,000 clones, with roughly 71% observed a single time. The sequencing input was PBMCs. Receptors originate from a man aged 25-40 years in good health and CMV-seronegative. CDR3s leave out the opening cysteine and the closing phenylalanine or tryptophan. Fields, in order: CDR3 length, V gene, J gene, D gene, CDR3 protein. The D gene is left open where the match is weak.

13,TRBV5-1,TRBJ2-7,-,ASSWLSSLPYEQY
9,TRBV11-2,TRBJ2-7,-,ASAGSYEQY
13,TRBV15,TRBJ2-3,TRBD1,ATSKGQGATDTQY
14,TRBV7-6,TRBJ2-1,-,ASSPLRGSMDNEQF
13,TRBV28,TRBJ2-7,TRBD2,ASSLGRDPIHGQY
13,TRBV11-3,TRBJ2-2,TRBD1,ASRSDRGNTGELF
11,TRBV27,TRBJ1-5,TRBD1,ASSLLTGQPQH
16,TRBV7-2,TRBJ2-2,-,ASRPRSRAGSNTGELF
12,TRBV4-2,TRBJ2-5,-,ASSPGTGPETQY
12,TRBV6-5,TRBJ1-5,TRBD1,ASSYGQVGQPQH
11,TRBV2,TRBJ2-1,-,ASIDSHYNQQF
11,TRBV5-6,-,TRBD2,ASVTGRGYEQY
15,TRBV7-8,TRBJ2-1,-,ASSATGGDVLYNEQF
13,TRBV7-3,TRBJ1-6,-,ASSLTSSYNSPLH
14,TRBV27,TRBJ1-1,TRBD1,ASSVSQGAENTEAF
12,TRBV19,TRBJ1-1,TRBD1,ASRTGTVNTEAF
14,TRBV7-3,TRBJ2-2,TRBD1,ASSLTGVINTGELF
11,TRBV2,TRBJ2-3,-,ASSEAALDTQY
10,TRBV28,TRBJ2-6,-,ASTSGANGLT
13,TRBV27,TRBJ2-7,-,ASSSFGGPELEQY
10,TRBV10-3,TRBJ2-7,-,AISAEEYEQY
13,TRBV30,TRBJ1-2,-,AWSTPPGRDYGYT
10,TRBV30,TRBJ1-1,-,AWAQGVTEAF
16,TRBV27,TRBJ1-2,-,ASSLSPPGVAFNYGYT
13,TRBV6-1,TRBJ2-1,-,ASTQPGLANDEQF
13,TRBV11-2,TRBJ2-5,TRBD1,ASSSPGQGVETQY
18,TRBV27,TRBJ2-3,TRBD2,ASSLSRVIAGGLRTDTQY
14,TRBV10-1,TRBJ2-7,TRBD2,ASTAGGGSLTYEQY
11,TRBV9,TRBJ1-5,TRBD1,ASSGQGSQPQH
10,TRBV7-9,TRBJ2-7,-,SSSFDSYEQY
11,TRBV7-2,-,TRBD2,ASSFGLAYEQY
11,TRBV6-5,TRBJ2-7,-,ASGPGGHYEQY
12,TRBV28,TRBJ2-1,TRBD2,ASRLASSYNEQF
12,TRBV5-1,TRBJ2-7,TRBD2,ASRYSSGTYEQY
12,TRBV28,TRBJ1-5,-,ASSLHITNQPQH
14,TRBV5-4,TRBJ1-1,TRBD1,ASSSPGGPRSTEAF
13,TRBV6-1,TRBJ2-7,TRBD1,ASSEAGQGGYEQY